This TCR beta chain was sequenced during a study of T-cell reconstitution after alpha-beta-depleted transplantation in children. TCRbeta library construction was performed incorporating unique molecular identifiers. TCRdb re-called the PCR reads through MiXCR, storing one row per CDR3 protein. The sample holds a few hundred thousand distinct CDR3 sequences; about a quarter are singletons and the top ten take about 2.5%. V shed 6 bases and J shed 5 bases, with 9 bases lying between them. This CDR3 region has 11 residues. The germline V gene encodes CDR1 SQVTM and CDR2 ANQGSEA. Study-level results: Diversity and T-cell counts at one year after transplant derived mostly from new T cells. Several hundred expanded graft clones reportedly were the source of alpha-beta T cells about two months after transplant. Surviving thymic progenitors and recipient T cells were the source of high TCRbeta diversity at day 60 in some patients.

This clonotype has more than one count but fewer than ten. Its target is unknown. The specimen comprised PBMCs, sampled before TCRalphabeta/CD19-depleted stem cell transplant. The chain has TRBV29-1 and TRBJ2-3; no definite D call. This sequence was found in a girl aged 2 to 9 with Fanconi anemia, due to receive a stem cell transplant. DNA for the CDR3: TGCAGCGTCCAAAAAGGAGATACGCAGTATTTT. Translating gives CSVQKGDTQYF.